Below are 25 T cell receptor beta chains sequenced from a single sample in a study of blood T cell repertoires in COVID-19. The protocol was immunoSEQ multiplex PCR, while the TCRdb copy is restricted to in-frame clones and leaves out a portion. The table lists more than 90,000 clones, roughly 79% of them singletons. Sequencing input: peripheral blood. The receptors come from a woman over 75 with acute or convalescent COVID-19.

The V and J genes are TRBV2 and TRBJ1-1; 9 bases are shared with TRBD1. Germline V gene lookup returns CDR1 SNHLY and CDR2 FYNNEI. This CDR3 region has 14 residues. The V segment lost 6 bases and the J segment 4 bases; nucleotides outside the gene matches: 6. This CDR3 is CASRETGGLTEAFF. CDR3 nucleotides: TGTGCCAGCAGAGAAACAGGGGGCCTCACTGAAGCTTTCTTT. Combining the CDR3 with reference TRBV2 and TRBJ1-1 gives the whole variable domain EPEVTQTPSHQVTQMGQEVILRCVPISNHLYFYWYRQILGQKVEFLVSFYNNEISEKSEIFDDQFSVERPDGSNFTLKIRSTKLEDSAMYFCASRETGGLTEAFFGQGTRLTVV.

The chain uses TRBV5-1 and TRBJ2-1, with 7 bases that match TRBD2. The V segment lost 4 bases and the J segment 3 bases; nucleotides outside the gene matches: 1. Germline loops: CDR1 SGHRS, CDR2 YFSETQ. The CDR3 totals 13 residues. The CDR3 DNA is TGCGCCAGCAGCCCGGGGGGCTACAATGAGCAGTTCTTC. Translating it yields CASSPGGYNEQFF.

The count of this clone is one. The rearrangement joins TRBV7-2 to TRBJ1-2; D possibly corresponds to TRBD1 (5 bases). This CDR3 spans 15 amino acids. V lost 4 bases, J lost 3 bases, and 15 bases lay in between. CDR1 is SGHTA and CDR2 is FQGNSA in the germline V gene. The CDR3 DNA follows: TGTGCCAGCAGCTCCAGGGTAAAGCCTGACTATGGCTACACCTTC. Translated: CASSSRVKPDYGYTF. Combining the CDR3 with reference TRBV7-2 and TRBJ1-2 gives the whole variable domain GAGVSQSPSNKVTEKGKDVELRCDPISGHTALYWYRQSLGQGLEFLIYFQGNSAPDKSGLPSDRFSAERTGGSVSTLTIQRTQQEDSAVYLCASSSRVKPDYGYTFGSGTRLTVV.

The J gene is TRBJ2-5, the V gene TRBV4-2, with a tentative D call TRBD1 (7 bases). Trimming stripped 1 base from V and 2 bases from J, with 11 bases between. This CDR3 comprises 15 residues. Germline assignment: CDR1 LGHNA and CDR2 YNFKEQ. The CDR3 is CASSQGQGGQETQYF. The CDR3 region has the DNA TGTGCCAGCAGCCAAGGGCAGGGGGGTCAAGAGACCCAGTACTTC.

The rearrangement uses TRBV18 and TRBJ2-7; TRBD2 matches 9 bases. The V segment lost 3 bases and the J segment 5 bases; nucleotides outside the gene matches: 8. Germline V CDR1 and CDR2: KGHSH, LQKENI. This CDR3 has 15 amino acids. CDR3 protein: CASSPNSGSGNEQYF. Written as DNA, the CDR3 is TGTGCCAGCTCACCCAATAGCGGGAGCGGGAACGAGCAGTACTTC.

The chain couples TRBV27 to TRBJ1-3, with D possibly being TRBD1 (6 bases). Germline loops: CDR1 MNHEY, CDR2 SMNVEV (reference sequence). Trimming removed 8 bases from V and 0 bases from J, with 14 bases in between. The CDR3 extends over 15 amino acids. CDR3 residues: CASGPGQHSGNTIYF. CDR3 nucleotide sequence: TGTGCCAGCGGACCGGGACAACACTCTGGAAACACCATATATTTT.

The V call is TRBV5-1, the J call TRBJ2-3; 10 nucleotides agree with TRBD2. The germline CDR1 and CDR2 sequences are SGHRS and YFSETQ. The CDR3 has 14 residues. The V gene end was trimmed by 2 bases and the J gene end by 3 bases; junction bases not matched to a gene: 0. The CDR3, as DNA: TGCGCCAGCAGCTTTAGCGGGAGGACAGATACGCAGTATTTT. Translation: CASSFSGRTDTQYF.

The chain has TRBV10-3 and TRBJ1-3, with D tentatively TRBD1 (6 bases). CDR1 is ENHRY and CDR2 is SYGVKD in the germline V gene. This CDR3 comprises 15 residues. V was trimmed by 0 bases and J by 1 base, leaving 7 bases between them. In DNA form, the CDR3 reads TGTGCCATCAGTGAGTCTGGACAGTCTGGAAACACCATATATTTT. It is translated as CAISESGQSGNTIYF.

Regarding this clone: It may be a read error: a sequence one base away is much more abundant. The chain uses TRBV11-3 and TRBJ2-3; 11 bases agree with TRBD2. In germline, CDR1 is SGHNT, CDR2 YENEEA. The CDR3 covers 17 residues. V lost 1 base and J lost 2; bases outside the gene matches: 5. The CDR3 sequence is CASSLGASGGTTDTQYF. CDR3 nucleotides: TGTGCCAGCAGCTTAGGGGCTAGCGGGGGGACCACAGATACGCAGTATTTT.

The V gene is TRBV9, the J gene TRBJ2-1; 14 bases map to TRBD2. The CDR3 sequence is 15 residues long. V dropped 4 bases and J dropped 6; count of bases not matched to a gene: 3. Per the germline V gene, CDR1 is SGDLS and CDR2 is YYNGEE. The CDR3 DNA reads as TGTGCCAGCAGCTATGGGACTAGCGGGAGCAATGAGCAGTTCTTC. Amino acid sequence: CASSYGTSGSNEQFF.

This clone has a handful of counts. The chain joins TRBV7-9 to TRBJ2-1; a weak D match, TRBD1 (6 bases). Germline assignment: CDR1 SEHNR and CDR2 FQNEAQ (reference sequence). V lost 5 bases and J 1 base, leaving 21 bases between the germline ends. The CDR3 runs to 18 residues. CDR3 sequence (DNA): TGTGCCAGCAGCCAAACCCCGCAGGGGCTAGGATCCTACAATGAGCAGTTCTTC. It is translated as CASSQTPQGLGSYNEQFF.

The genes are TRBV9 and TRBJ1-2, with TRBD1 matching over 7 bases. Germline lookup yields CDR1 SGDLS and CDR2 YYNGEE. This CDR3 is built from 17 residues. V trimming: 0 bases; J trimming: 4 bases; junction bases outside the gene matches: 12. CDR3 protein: CASSVDEGGLHSYGYTF. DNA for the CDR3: TGTGCCAGCAGCGTAGACGAAGGGGGCCTCCATAGCTATGGCTACACCTTC.

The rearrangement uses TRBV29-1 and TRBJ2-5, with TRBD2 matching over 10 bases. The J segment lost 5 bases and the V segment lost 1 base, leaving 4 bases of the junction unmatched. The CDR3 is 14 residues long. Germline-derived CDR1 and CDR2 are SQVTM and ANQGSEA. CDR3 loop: CSVEASGRGETQYF. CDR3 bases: TGCAGCGTTGAAGCCAGCGGGAGGGGTGAGACCCAGTACTTC.

Here the CDR3 reads CASSLGTYSNQPQHF. The CDR3 coding sequence is TGTGCCAGCAGCTTAGGGACATATAGCAATCAGCCCCAGCATTTT. The chain is built from TRBV7-9 and TRBJ1-5, with D possibly being TRBD1 (5 bases). V was pared by 1 base and J by 0 bases, with 7 bases between. The germline CDR1 and CDR2 sequences are SEHNR and FQNEAQ (reference sequence). The CDR3 totals 15 residues.

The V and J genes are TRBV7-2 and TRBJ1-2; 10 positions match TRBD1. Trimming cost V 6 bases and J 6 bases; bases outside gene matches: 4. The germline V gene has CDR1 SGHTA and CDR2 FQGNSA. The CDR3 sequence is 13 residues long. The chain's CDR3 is CASRGQGPDGYTF. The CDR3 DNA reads TGTGCCAGCAGGGGACAGGGGCCGGATGGCTACACCTTC.

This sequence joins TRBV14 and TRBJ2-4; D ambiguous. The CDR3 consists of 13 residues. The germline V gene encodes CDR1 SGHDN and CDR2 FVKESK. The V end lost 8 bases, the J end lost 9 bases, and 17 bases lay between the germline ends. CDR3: CASAPGALGIQYF. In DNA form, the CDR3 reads TGTGCCAGCGCTCCCGGAGCGTTGGGCATTCAGTACTTC. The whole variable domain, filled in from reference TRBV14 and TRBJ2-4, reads EAGVTQFPSHSVIEKGQTVTLRCDPISGHDNLYWYRRVMGKEIKFLLHFVKESKQDESGMPNNRFLAERTGGTYSTLKVQPAELEDSGVYFCASAPGALGIQYFGAGTRLSVL.

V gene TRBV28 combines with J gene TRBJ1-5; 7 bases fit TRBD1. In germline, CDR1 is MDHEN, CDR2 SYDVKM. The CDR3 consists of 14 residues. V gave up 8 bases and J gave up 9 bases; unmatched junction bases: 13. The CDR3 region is CASGQGGNGGPQHF. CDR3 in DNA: TGTGCCAGCGGGCAGGGGGGTAATGGGGGGCCCCAGCATTTT.

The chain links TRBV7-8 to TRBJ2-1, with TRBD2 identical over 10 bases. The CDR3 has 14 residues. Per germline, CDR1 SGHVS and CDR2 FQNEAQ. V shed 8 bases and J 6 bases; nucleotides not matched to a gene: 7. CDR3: CASLKREGANEQFF. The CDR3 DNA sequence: TGTGCCAGCCTAAAGCGGGAGGGGGCCAATGAGCAGTTCTTC.

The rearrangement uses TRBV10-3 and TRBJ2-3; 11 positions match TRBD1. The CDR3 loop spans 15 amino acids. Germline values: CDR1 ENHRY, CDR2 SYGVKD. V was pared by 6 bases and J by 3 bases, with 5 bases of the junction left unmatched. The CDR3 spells CAIRTGDRGTDTQYF. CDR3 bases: TGTGCCATCAGGACGGGGGACAGGGGGACAGATACGCAGTATTTT.

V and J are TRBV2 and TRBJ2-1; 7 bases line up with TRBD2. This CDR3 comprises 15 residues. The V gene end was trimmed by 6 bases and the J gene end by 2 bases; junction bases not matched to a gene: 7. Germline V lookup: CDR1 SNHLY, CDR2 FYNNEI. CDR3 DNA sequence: TGTGCCAGCAGGGGCACCGGGAGGCCCTACAATGAGCAGTTCTTC. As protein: CASRGTGRPYNEQFF.

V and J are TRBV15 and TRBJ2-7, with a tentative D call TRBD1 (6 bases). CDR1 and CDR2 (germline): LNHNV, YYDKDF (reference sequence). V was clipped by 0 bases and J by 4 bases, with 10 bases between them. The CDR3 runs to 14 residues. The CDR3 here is CATSRDRTAYEQYF. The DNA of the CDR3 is TGTGCCACCAGCAGAGATAGGACAGCGTACGAGCAGTACTTC. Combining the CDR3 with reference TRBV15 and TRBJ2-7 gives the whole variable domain DAMVIQNPRYQVTQFGKPVTLSCSQTLNHNVMYWYQQKSSQAPKLLFHYYDKDFNNEADTPDNFQSRRPNTSFCFLDIRSPGLGDTAMYLCATSRDRTAYEQYFGPGTRLTVT.

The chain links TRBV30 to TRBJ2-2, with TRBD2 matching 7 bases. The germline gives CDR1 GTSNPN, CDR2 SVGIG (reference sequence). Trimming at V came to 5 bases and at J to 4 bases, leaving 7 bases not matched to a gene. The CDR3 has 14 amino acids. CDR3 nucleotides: TGTGCCTGGCGTGGGGGGGGTGGCACCGGGGAGCTGTTTTTT. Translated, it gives CAWRGGGGTGELFF.

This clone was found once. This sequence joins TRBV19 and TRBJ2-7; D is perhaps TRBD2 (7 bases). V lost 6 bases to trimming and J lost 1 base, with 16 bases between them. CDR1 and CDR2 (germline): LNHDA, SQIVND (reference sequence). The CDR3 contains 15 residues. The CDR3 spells CASRPRGGGSYEQYF. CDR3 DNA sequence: TGTGCCAGTAGACCTAGGGGGGGAGGATCCTACGAGCAGTACTTC.

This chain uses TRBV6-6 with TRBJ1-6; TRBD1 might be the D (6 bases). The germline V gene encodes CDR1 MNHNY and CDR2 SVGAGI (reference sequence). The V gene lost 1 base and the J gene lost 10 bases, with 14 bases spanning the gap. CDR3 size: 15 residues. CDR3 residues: CASSYFAGDLSPLHF. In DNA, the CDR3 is TGTGCCAGCAGTTACTTTGCAGGGGATTTGTCACCCCTCCACTTT.

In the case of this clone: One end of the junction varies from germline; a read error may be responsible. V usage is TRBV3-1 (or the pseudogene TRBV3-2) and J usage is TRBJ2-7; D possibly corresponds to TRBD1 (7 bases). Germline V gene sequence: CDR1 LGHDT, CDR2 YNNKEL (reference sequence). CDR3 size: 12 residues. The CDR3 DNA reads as TGTGCCAGCAGCCCTTCGCGGGGACAGCAGAACTTC. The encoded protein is CASSPSRGQQNF.